The entry that follows covers one TCR beta chain sequence. The antigen remains unidentified. The CDR3 sequence is 16 residues long. Germline loops: CDR1 MDHEN, CDR2 SYDVKM. V lost 2 bases and J lost 3; bases outside the gene matches: 9. Next came a second PCR, run for roughly 6 to 11 cycles, which used a sample-barcoded 5' primer along with a J-beta primer mix. A template-switch adaptor that had 12 random nucleotides put a tag on each cDNA molecule. One entry per CDR3 protein results from TCRdb running MiXCR on the 5' RACE reads. The profile shows hundreds of thousands of distinct CDR3 sequences, roughly 50% of them singletons. This entry comes from a study of blood T cells in healthy people across ages. Study as a whole: Template switching recovered approximately one barcoded beta molecule for every two T cells.

Whole-study results and caveats: Naive T cell percentage showed a strong correlation with the diversity of TCR beta. Shifts in expanded clonotypes may have been confounded by donor CMV status, which was unknown.

The sequenced material came from blood. The J gene is TRBJ2-5, the V gene TRBV28; 7 nucleotides agree with TRBD1. The sequence came from a man aged 35-49 years in good health. CDR3 coding DNA: TGTGCCAGCAGTTTACCCGGGACAGTCTTCGAAGAGACCCAGTACTTC. This codes for CASSLPGTVFEETQYF.